One sample yielded the 2 T cell receptor beta chains listed below, sequenced in a study of cytomegalovirus exposure and HLA in healthy donors. 13 Jbeta primers and 60 Vbeta primers were used for the PCR. The assay was immunoSEQ multiplex PCR, and TCRdb's table has in-frame clones only and misses some. The data show approximately 190,000 clones, roughly 80% seen once. The sample taken for sequencing was PBMCs. These receptors were collected from a man aged 45-65 years in good health and CMV-seronegative.

V usage is TRBV7-9 and J usage is TRBJ2-1, with 10 bases that match TRBD2. J was trimmed by 2 bases and V by 5 bases; bases with no gene match: 3. Germline CDR1 reads SEHNR; CDR2 reads FQNEAQ (reference sequence). This CDR3 spans 15 amino acids. The DNA of the CDR3 is TGTGCCAGCAGCCAAGCGGGGGGGCCCTACAATGAGCAGTTCTTC. It is translated as CASSQAGGPYNEQFF.

This clone was seen a single time. The CDR3 nucleotides are TGTGCTAGTGGTTTGGTATTCTCAGGACAGGGGGCGCATGAGCAGTTCTTC. Amino acid sequence: CASGLVFSGQGAHEQFF. The rearrangement joins TRBV12-5 to TRBJ2-1; 11 bases are shared with TRBD1. Trimming took 0 bases from V and 8 from J; bases not matched to a gene: 9. Per germline, CDR1 LGHNT and CDR2 FRNRAP. The CDR3 consists of 17 residues.